The 32 T cell receptor beta chains below come from one sample, sequenced in a study of cytomegalovirus exposure and HLA in healthy donors. Use of 60 Vbeta and 13 Jbeta primers characterized the PCR. Clones were sequenced by immunoSEQ multiplex PCR, and TCRdb holds only the in-frame ones, with some missing. The sample lists about 100,000 clones; approximately 70% were seen once. Sequenced: PBMCs. These receptors were collected from a man aged 35-49 years in good health and CMV-seronegative.

The CDR3: CASSFGTGGGNTEAFF. CDR3 in DNA: TGCGCCAGCAGCTTTGGGACAGGGGGCGGGAACACTGAAGCTTTCTTT. The rearrangement joins TRBV5-1 to TRBJ1-1; 12 bases fit TRBD1. The J segment lost 1 base and the V segment lost 2 bases, leaving 3 bases of the junction unmatched. The germline V gene has CDR1 SGHRS and CDR2 YFSETQ. The CDR3 sequence is 16 residues long. Drawing the rest from reference TRBV5-1 and TRBJ1-1, the complete variable domain is KAGVTQTPRYLIKTRGQQVTLSCSPISGHRSVSWYQQTPGQGLQFLFEYFSETQRNKGNFPGRFSGRQFSNSRSEMNVSTLELGDSALYLCASSFGTGGGNTEAFFGQGTRLTVV.

The V and J genes are TRBV11-2 and TRBJ2-7, with TRBD1 matching 7 bases. From germline, CDR1 is SGHAT and CDR2 FQNNGV. This CDR3 comprises 15 residues. V dropped 0 bases and J dropped 0; count of bases not matched to a gene: 2. CDR3 DNA: TGTGCCAGCAGCTTAGATCGGGACAGCTCCTACGAGCAGTACTTC. This encodes CASSLDRDSSYEQYF.

V is TRBV11-3 and J is TRBJ2-5; no clear D gene. There are 14 residues in the CDR3. The germline V and J ends were trimmed by 1 base and 2 bases, with 8 bases remaining between them. CDR1 is SGHNT and CDR2 is YENEEA in the germline V gene. CDR3: CASSLGPNQETQYF. The CDR3 DNA reads TGTGCCAGCAGCTTAGGGCCGAATCAAGAGACCCAGTACTTC.

The chain combines TRBV5-1 with TRBJ1-4, with D perhaps TRBD1 (6 bases). Trimming cost V 0 bases and J 4 bases, with 16 bases left between them. The CDR3 contains 17 residues. Germline CDR1 SGHRS, CDR2 YFSETQ. The CDR3 loop reads CASSLAGTTGINEKLFF. The CDR3 nucleotides are TGCGCCAGCAGCTTGGCCGGGACGACAGGTATTAATGAAAAACTGTTTTTT.

The chain carries TRBV10-3 and TRBJ2-5, with 10 bases identical to TRBD2. J gave up 2 bases and V 5 bases, and 5 bases lay outside the gene matches. The CDR3 loop spans 15 amino acids. Germline loops: CDR1 ENHRY, CDR2 SYGVKD. The CDR3 nucleotides are TGTGCCATCAGTACCGGGACTAGCGTACAAGAGACCCAGTACTTC. It is translated as CAISTGTSVQETQYF.

Only one count was recorded for this clone. The J gene is TRBJ2-5, the V gene TRBV5-1, with 7 bases identical to TRBD1. The CDR3 is 14 residues long. The germline gives CDR1 SGHRS, CDR2 YFSETQ. Trimming took 2 bases from V and 5 from J; bases not matched to a gene: 6. CDR3 residues: CASSLMTGRETQYF. The DNA for the CDR3 is TGCGCCAGCAGCTTAATGACAGGGCGCGAGACCCAGTACTTC.

The CDR3 DNA is TGTGCCAGCGGCCTGGGCAGGGCAGATACGCAGTATTTT. Translation gives CASGLGRADTQYF. This chain connects TRBV5-4 to TRBJ2-3, with D perhaps TRBD1 (5 bases). Germline-derived CDR1 and CDR2 are SGHNT and YYREEE (reference sequence). The V and J ends lost 7 bases and 4 bases respectively, with 13 bases between them. The CDR3 has 13 residues.

The J gene is TRBJ2-5, the V gene TRBV5-6, with D maybe TRBD2 (6 bases). This CDR3 comprises 14 residues. The V end lost 4 bases, the J end lost 5 bases, and 15 bases lay between the germline ends. Germline V gene lookup returns CDR1 SGHDT and CDR2 YYEEEE. The CDR3 nucleotides are TGTGCCAGCAGCGAACTCGGGAGTGGGGAGACCCAGTACTTC. Translated, it gives CASSELGSGETQYF.

The V and J genes are TRBV29-1 and TRBJ2-1, with TRBD2 identical over 11 bases. CDR1 and CDR2 (germline): SQVTM, ANQGSEA. CDR3 length: 15 residues. The V gene end was trimmed by 6 bases and the J gene end by 6 bases; junction bases not matched to a gene: 10. CDR3 nucleotide sequence: TGCAGCGTCGTCTGGGCTAGCGGGGGGATCAATGAGCAGTTCTTC. Encoded protein: CSVVWASGGINEQFF.

The genes are TRBV9 and TRBJ2-2, with D possibly TRBD1 on 6 matching bases. The CDR3 loop spans 15 amino acids. Between the trimmed V and J ends, which lost 0 bases and 7 bases, there was a span of 13 bases. Germline lookup yields CDR1 SGDLS and CDR2 YYNGEE. Here the CDR3 reads CASSVGNRDDGELFF. CDR3 coding DNA: TGTGCCAGCAGCGTAGGGAACAGGGATGACGGGGAGCTGTTTTTT.

This clone was seen a handful of times. The chain combines TRBV7-9 with TRBJ1-1; 10 bases line up with TRBD1. Per the germline V gene, CDR1 is SEHNR and CDR2 is FQNEAQ (reference sequence). This CDR3 has 16 amino acids. The V segment lost 7 bases and the J segment 1 base; nucleotides outside the gene matches: 9. The CDR3 is CASNLRDRGKNTEAFF. DNA of the CDR3: TGTGCCAGCAACCTCCGGGACAGGGGAAAGAACACTGAAGCTTTCTTT. The full variable domain, in which reference TRBV7-9 and TRBJ1-1 provide the parts outside the CDR3, is DTGVSQNPRHKITKRGQNVTFRCDPISEHNRLYWYRQTLGQGPEFLTYFQNEAQLEKSRLLSDRFSAERPKGSFSTLEIQRTEQGDSAMYLCASNLRDRGKNTEAFFGQGTRLTVV.

This clone was detected once. The chain couples TRBV18 to TRBJ2-5; no clear D. Germline values: CDR1 KGHSH, CDR2 LQKENI. Trimming stripped 2 bases from V and 3 bases from J, with 10 bases between. The CDR3 is 14 residues long. The CDR3 region has the DNA TGTGCCAGCTCACCATTCCAACGGGAAGAGACCCAGTACTTC. Residues: CASSPFQREETQYF.

This chain uses TRBV5-1 with TRBJ1-2; possibly TRBD1 for D (6 bases). This CDR3 region has 13 residues. V lost 5 bases, J lost 8 bases, and 16 bases lay in between. Germline values: CDR1 SGHRS, CDR2 YFSETQ. CDR3 loop: CASRGTPGEGYTF. The CDR3 coding sequence is TGCGCCAGCAGGGGGACACCAGGGGAGGGCTACACCTTC.

In regard to this clone: Other DNA sequences of this sample code for an identical CDR3. The chain links TRBV4-3 to TRBJ1-4, with TRBD1 identical over 7 bases. J was trimmed by 6 bases and V by 1 base; bases with no gene match: 2. The V gene's germline CDR1 is LGHNA and CDR2 YSLEER. This CDR3 has 14 amino acids. The CDR3 DNA reads as TGCGCCAGCAGCCAAGGAGGGACAGATGAAAAACTGTTTTTT. The encoded protein is CASSQGGTDEKLFF.

The sample holds one count of this clone. The rearrangement joins TRBV19 to TRBJ1-5, with 7 bases that match TRBD1. Losses at the gene ends were 4 bases for V and 7 bases for J; bases not matched to a gene: 10. This CDR3 has 15 amino acids. Germline-derived CDR1 and CDR2 are LNHDA and SQIVND (reference sequence). The CDR3 protein is CASSRGTGERQPQHF. CDR3 coding DNA: TGTGCCAGTAGTAGAGGTACAGGGGAACGCCAGCCCCAGCATTTT.

The genes are TRBV7-6 and TRBJ2-7; weak D call: TRBD1 (6 bases). The CDR3 length is 15 residues. Germline-derived CDR1 and CDR2 are SGHVS and FNYEAQ. Trimming stripped 5 bases from V and 7 bases from J, with 21 bases between. The CDR3 nucleotides are TGTGCCAGCAGCCCATCCGCCACAGGGCCCCTGGAGCAGTACTTC. Amino acids: CASSPSATGPLEQYF.

The rearrangement uses TRBV2 and TRBJ2-7; tentative D call: TRBD1 (7 bases). With 8 bases removed from V and 6 bases from J, the gap between germline ends came to 20 bases. This CDR3 comprises 14 residues. The germline CDR1 and CDR2 sequences are SNHLY and FYNNEI. CDR3 sequence reads: CASFIQEGAREQYF. The CDR3 DNA sequence: TGTGCCAGCTTTATTCAGGAGGGGGCGCGCGAGCAGTACTTC.

This clone was recorded a few times. The gene calls are TRBV21-1 and TRBJ2-3; the table's TRBD2 call for D was not verified on the DNA. TRBV21-1 is listed as a pseudogene. This CDR3 spans 13 amino acids. CDR3 protein: CARNGGARDTQYF. The CDR3 DNA reads as TGTGCCAGGAACGGGGGGGCCCGGGATACGCAGTATTTT.

V usage is TRBV27 and J usage is TRBJ1-5; 8 bases match TRBD1. The CDR3 covers 15 residues. The V segment lost 6 bases and the J segment 5 bases; nucleotides outside the gene matches: 9. CDR1 is MNHEY and CDR2 is SMNVEV in the germline V gene (reference sequence). CDR3 in amino acids: CASSRMDRVDQPQHF. CDR3 DNA sequence: TGTGCCAGCAGCCGGATGGACAGGGTTGATCAGCCCCAGCATTTT.

The chain combines TRBV10-3 with TRBJ1-1, with D possibly TRBD1 on 6 matching bases. The CDR3 is made up of 16 amino acids. The germline V gene has CDR1 ENHRY and CDR2 SYGVKD. V lost 3 bases and J 0 bases, leaving 14 bases between the germline ends. CDR3 region: CAISEAIGQMNTEAFF. The DNA of the CDR3 is TGTGCCATCAGTGAAGCCATCGGACAGATGAACACTGAAGCTTTCTTT.

V and J are TRBV7-3 and TRBJ1-1; D unclear. The CDR3 has 13 amino acids. Trimming cost V 8 bases and J 1 base, with 11 bases left between them. Per germline, CDR1 SGHTA and CDR2 FQGTGA. In nucleotides, the CDR3 is TGTGCCAGCCGCATCACTAGGAACACTGAAGCTTTCTTT. Translated, it gives CASRITRNTEAFF.

This chain connects TRBV6-1 to TRBJ2-2; D uncertain. Trimming left V 4 bases short and J 7 bases short, with 10 bases between. This CDR3 comprises 13 residues. Germline lookup yields CDR1 MNHNS and CDR2 SASEGT. CDR3 DNA sequence: TGTGCCAGCAGTGTCCACCCGGGCGGGGAGCTGTTTTTT. It translates to CASSVHPGGELFF.

This clone was recorded once. J is TRBJ2-3 and V is TRBV5-8; D is ambiguous. Trimming removed 7 bases at V and 3 bases at J, with 21 bases between. The CDR3 length is 16 residues. Looked up from germline, CDR1 is SGHTS and CDR2 is YDEGEE. CDR3 nucleotides: TGTGCCAGCCCCGGCAGGCCGTACTTGAGTACAGATACGCAGTATTTT. This translates into CASPGRPYLSTDTQYF.

V usage is TRBV28 and J usage is TRBJ2-5; 15 nucleotides agree with TRBD2. The CDR3 covers 16 residues. The ends lost 6 bases at V and 2 bases at J; junction bases unmatched: 4. CDR1 MDHEN and CDR2 SYDVKM come from the germline V gene. The CDR3: CASSRGLAGGQETQYF. The CDR3 DNA reads as TGTGCCAGCAGCCGTGGACTAGCGGGGGGGCAAGAGACCCAGTACTTC.

The V gene is TRBV5-1, the J gene TRBJ1-1; 8 positions match TRBD1. CDR1 and CDR2 (germline): SGHRS, YFSETQ. Losses at the gene ends were 1 base for V and 8 bases for J; bases not matched to a gene: 7. This CDR3 is built from 14 residues. CDR3: CASSLYDRGTEAFF. For the CDR3, the DNA is TGCGCCAGCAGCTTGTATGACAGGGGAACGGAAGCTTTCTTT. Full variable domain (outside the CDR3, taken from reference TRBV5-1 and TRBJ1-1): KAGVTQTPRYLIKTRGQQVTLSCSPISGHRSVSWYQQTPGQGLQFLFEYFSETQRNKGNFPGRFSGRQFSNSRSEMNVSTLELGDSALYLCASSLYDRGTEAFFGQGTRLTVV.

The DNA for the CDR3 is TGTGCCAGCAGCCAAACCGGGACAGGGGAAGGTCCAACTAATGAAAAACTGTTTTTT. It codes for CASSQTGTGEGPTNEKLFF. The chain carries TRBV5-6 and TRBJ1-4; 10 positions match TRBD1. The V segment lost 4 bases and the J segment 0 bases; nucleotides outside the gene matches: 12. The germline V gene has CDR1 SGHDT and CDR2 YYEEEE. This CDR3 has 19 amino acids.

This clone was observed a single time. The gene calls are TRBV5-4 and TRBJ1-1; 10 nucleotides match TRBD1. This CDR3 comprises 17 residues. After removal of 2 bases from V and 1 base from J, the junction contained 8 bases not matched to a gene. Germline lookup yields CDR1 SGHNT and CDR2 YYREEE (reference sequence). The CDR3 here is CASSLPDRGKGNTEAFF. DNA for the CDR3: TGTGCCAGCAGCTTACCGGACAGGGGGAAGGGGAACACTGAAGCTTTCTTT.

Details on this clone: This specimen includes other DNA sequences encoding the same CDR3. The rearrangement uses TRBV6-5 and TRBJ1-1; D ambiguous. The germline CDR1 and CDR2 sequences are MNHEY and SVGAGI. This CDR3 contains 15 residues. With 5 bases removed from V and 0 bases from J, the gap between germline ends came to 13 bases. CDR3 DNA: TGTGCCAGCAGTATCGTGGGCGAGTTGAACACTGAAGCTTTCTTT. It codes for CASSIVGELNTEAFF.

This chain links TRBV5-1 with TRBJ2-1; the D is unclear. CDR3 size: 13 residues. Germline V gene data show CDR1 as SGHRS and CDR2 as YFSETQ. Trimming cost V 4 bases and J 9 bases, with 14 bases left between them. CDR3: CASSPDRWSEQFF. The CDR3 nucleotides read TGCGCCAGCAGCCCCGATCGCTGGAGTGAGCAGTTCTTC.

The CDR3 loop is CASSLAGVYEQYF. In DNA, the CDR3 is TGTGCCAGCAGCTTGGCAGGGGTATACGAGCAGTACTTC. The chain joins TRBV5-6 to TRBJ2-7; TRBD1 might be the D (6 bases). The CDR3 sequence is 13 residues long. Germline loops: CDR1 SGHDT, CDR2 YYEEEE. The V gene lost 0 bases and the J gene lost 4 bases, with 8 bases spanning the gap.

The chain couples TRBV19 to TRBJ1-4; TRBD1 aligns across 7 bases. CDR3 length equals 13 residues. V lost 7 bases and J lost 7; bases outside the gene matches: 6. Germline V gene lookup returns CDR1 LNHDA and CDR2 SQIVND (reference sequence). CDR3 protein: CASTAGGSEKLFF. The CDR3 DNA is TGTGCCAGTACCGCAGGGGGTAGTGAAAAACTGTTTTTT. Using reference TRBV19 and TRBJ1-4 for the parts outside the CDR3, the full variable domain is DGGITQSPKYLFRKEGQNVTLSCEQNLNHDAMYWYRQDPGQGLRLIYYSQIVNDFQKGDIAEGYSVSREKKESFPLTVTSAQKNPTAFYLCASTAGGSEKLFFGSGTQLSVL.

DNA for the CDR3: TGTGCCAGCAGCTTAGGACTAGCGGGGAACCAAGAGACCCAGTACTTC. This codes for CASSLGLAGNQETQYF. This sequence joins TRBV5-6 and TRBJ2-5, with 12 bases fitting TRBD2. Trimming at V came to 2 bases and at J to 0 bases, leaving 2 bases not matched to a gene. The germline V gene encodes CDR1 SGHDT and CDR2 YYEEEE. The CDR3 runs 16 residues.